This T cell receptor beta chain was obtained from a study of patients and donors after allogeneic stem cell transplantation. From the RT-PCR reads, TCRdb called clonotypes with MiXCR, one entry per CDR3 protein. The table lists 900,000 to 1,000,000 distinct CDR3 sequences, more than 15% of them singletons. V was trimmed by 7 bases and J by 1 base, leaving 13 bases between them. CDR1 and CDR2 from the germline V gene are MNHEY and SMNVEV (reference sequence). The CDR3 length is 14 residues. This clonotype was observed a few times. The chain links TRBV27 to TRBJ2-5; no firm D call. Sequences were obtained from blood, either unsorted or a sorted T cell fraction (not recorded which). This receptor was taken from a human donor who was either an allogeneic HSCT recipient or a stem cell or donor lymphocyte infusion donor (not recorded which). It is not recorded whose cells these are; they may come from a transplant donor. The chain's CDR3 is CASMRHGPQETQYF. CDR3 nucleotides: TGTGCCAGCATGAGGCACGGTCCCCAAGAGACCCAGTACTTC.